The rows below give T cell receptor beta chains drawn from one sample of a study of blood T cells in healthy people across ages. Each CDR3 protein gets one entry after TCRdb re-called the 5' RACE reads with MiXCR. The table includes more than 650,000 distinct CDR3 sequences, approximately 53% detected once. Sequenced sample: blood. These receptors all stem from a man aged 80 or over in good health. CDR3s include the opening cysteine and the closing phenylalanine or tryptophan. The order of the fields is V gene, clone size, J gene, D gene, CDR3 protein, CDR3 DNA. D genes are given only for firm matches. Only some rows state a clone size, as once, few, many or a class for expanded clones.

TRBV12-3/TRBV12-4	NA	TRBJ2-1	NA	CASTNSGEQFF	TGTGCCAGCACTAATAGCGGTGAGCAGTTCTTC
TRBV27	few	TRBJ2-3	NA	CASSLRVRGGTDTQYF	TGTGCCAGCAGTTTACGCGTCAGGGGGGGAACAGATACGCAGTATTTT
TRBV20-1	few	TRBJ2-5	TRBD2	CSASPGLAGEGGETQYF	TGCAGTGCTAGTCCGGGACTAGCGGGAGAGGGGGGGGAGACCCAGTACTTC
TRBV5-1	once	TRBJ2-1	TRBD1	CASSLGPDRGTSEQFF	TGCGCCAGCAGCTTGGGTCCGGACAGGGGGACAAGTGAGCAGTTCTTC
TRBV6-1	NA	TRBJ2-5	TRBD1	CASSEGSLGGNEQYF	TGTGCCAGCAGTGAAGGCAGCCTAGGGGGCAATGAGCAGTACTTC
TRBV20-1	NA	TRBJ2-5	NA	CSARASELTLQETQYF	TGCAGTGCTAGAGCATCAGAACTAACTCTCCAAGAGACCCAGTACTTC
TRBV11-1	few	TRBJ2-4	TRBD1	CASSSGDRVKGDGKNIQYF	TGTGCCAGCAGCTCGGGGGACAGGGTCAAGGGAGATGGCAAAAACATTCAGTACTTC
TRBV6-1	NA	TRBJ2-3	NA	CASTLANTQYF	TGTGCCAGCACACTAGCAAATACGCAGTATTTT
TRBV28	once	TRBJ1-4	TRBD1	CATRRQGAFNEKLFF	TGTGCCACCAGAAGACAGGGGGCCTTTAATGAAAAACTGTTTTTT
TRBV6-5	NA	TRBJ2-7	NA	CASSYWDGPYEQYF	TGTGCCAGCAGTTACTGGGACGGTCCCTACGAGCAGTACTTC
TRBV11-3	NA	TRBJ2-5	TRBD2	CASSPALAGAGETQYF	TGTGCCAGCAGCCCCGCTCTAGCGGGGGCGGGAGAGACCCAGTACTTC
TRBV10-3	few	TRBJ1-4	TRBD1	CAISGTGPNEKLFF	TGTGCCATCAGCGGGACAGGGCCTAATGAAAAACTGTTTTTT
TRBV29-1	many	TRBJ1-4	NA	CSVEDPAGEKLFF	TGCAGCGTTGAAGATCCCGCGGGAGAAAAACTGTTTTTT
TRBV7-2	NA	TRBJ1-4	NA	CASSLGKGEKLFF	TGTGCCAGCAGCTTAGGGAAGGGTGAAAAACTGTTTTTT
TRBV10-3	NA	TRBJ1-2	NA	CAISDPNKQGNYGYTF	TGTGCCATCAGTGACCCAAATAAACAGGGAAACTATGGCTACACCTTC
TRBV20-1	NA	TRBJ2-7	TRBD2	CSASASGEPSNRGKQYF	TGCAGTGCTAGTGCTAGCGGGGAGCCCTCAAACCGGGGGAAGCAGTACTTC
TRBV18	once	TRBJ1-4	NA	CASSRGFNEKLFF	TGTGCCAGCTCACGGGGGTTTAATGAAAAACTGTTTTTT
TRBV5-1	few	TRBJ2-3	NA	CASSPGLHGLDTQYF	TGCGCCAGCAGCCCGGGACTCCACGGTTTGGATACGCAGTATTTT
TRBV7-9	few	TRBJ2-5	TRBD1	CASSLGDRVQETQYF	TGTGCCAGCAGCTTAGGGGACAGGGTCCAAGAGACCCAGTACTTC
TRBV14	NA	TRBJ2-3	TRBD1	CASSQDNRGPGSSTDTQYF	TGTGCCAGCAGCCAAGATAACAGGGGGCCGGGATCTAGCACAGATACGCAGTATTTT
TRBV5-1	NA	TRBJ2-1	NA	CASSLEGVYYNEQFF	TGCGCCAGCAGCTTGGAAGGGGTTTACTACAATGAGCAGTTCTTC
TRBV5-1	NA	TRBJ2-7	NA	CASRRDSRVHEQYF	TGCGCCAGCCGCCGGGACTCAAGGGTCCACGAGCAGTACTTC
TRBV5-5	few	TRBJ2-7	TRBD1	CASSWTGRTYEQYF	TGTGCCAGCAGCTGGACAGGGCGTACCTACGAGCAGTACTTC
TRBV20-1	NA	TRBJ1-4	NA	CSALRDSNEKLFF	TGCAGCGCCCTACGGGACTCTAATGAAAAACTGTTTTTT
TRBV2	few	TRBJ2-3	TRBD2	CASSPAGVYGDTQYF	TGTGCCAGCAGTCCAGCGGGGGTGTACGGGGATACGCAGTATTTT
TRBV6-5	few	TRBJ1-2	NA	CASSGGAYGYTF	TGTGCCAGCTCGGGGGGCGCCTATGGCTACACCTTC
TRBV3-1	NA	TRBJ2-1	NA	CASSQDSKRGEQFF	TGTGCCAGCAGCCAAGATTCTAAAAGGGGTGAGCAGTTCTTC
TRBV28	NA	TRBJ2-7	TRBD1	CASRINRGQSSYEQYF	TGTGCCAGCAGAATAAACAGGGGACAGAGCTCCTACGAGCAGTACTTC
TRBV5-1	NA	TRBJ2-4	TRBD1	CASSSSGTAGNIQYF	TGCGCCAGCAGCTCTTCCGGGACAGCAGGAAACATTCAGTACTTC
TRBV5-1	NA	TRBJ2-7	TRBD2	CASSLGPVTSGIAYEQYF	TGCGCCAGCAGCTTGGGCCCTGTGACTAGCGGGATTGCCTACGAGCAGTACTTC
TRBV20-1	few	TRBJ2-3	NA	CSAARSEGADTQYF	TGCAGTGCCGCTAGATCGGAGGGTGCAGATACGCAGTATTTT
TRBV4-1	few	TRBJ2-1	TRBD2	CASSHTRLAGNVNEQFF	TGCGCCAGCAGCCACACCAGACTAGCGGGAAATGTCAATGAGCAGTTCTTC
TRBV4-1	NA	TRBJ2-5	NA	CASSQDNLLAFFGETQYF	TGCGCCAGCAGCCAGGACAATCTGCTAGCGTTTTTCGGAGAGACCCAGTACTTC
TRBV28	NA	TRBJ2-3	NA	CASTTGGAGEDTQYF	TGTGCCAGCACCACAGGGGGGGCAGGTGAAGATACGCAGTATTTT
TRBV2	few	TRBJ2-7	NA	CASSLLGGNSYEQYF	TGTGCCAGCAGCCTATTAGGCGGGAACTCCTACGAGCAGTACTTC
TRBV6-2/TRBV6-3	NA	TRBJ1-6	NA	CASSYFRESWNSPLHF	TGTGCCAGCAGTTACTTCAGGGAGAGCTGGAATTCACCCCTCCACTTT
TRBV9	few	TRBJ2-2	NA	CASSVAKPTGELFF	TGTGCCAGCAGCGTAGCAAAACCCACCGGGGAGCTGTTTTTT
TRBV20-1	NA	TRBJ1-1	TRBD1	CSARIGTVNTEAFF	TGCAGTGCTAGAATCGGGACAGTGAACACTGAAGCTTTCTTT
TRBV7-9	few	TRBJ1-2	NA	CASSLAWADNYGYTF	TGTGCCAGCAGCTTAGCGTGGGCAGATAACTATGGCTACACCTTC
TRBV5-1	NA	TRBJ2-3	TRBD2	CASSKDPTGTSGRPSTDTQYF	TGCGCCAGCAGCAAGGACCCAACCGGGACTAGCGGGAGACCCAGCACAGATACGCAGTATTTT
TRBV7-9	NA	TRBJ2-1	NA	CASSTGRGGSSYNEQFF	TGTGCCAGCAGCACAGGGCGGGGCGGGAGCTCCTACAATGAGCAGTTCTTC
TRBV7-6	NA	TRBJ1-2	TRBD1	CASSLAPGTDYDYTF	TGTGCCAGCAGCTTAGCCCCCGGGACAGACTATGACTACACCTTC
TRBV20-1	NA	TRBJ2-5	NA	CSAVGIAAYQETQYF	TGCAGTGCCGTCGGGATAGCGGCTTACCAAGAGACCCAGTACTTC
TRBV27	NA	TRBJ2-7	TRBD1	CASSLKTGGNYEQYF	TGTGCCAGCAGTTTGAAGACAGGGGGTAACTACGAGCAGTACTTC
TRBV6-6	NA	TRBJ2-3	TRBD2	CASSSRGEDTQYF	TGTGCCAGCAGCTCGCGGGGGGAAGATACGCAGTATTTT
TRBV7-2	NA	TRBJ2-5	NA	CASSLAGVGGSRNEQYF	TGTGCCAGCAGCTTAGCGGGTGTTGGGGGGTCGAGGAATGAGCAGTACTTC
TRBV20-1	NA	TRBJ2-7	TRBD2	CSAPSLAETPYEQYF	TGCAGTGCCCCATCCCTAGCGGAGACCCCCTACGAGCAGTACTTC
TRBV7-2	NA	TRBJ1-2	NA	CASSFYGPGAVYGYTF	TGTGCCAGCAGCTTCTACGGCCCAGGAGCTGTATATGGCTACACCTTC
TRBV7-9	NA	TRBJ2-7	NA	CASSLTTGTQGREQYF	TGTGCCAGCAGCTTGACTACCGGGACCCAAGGTCGGGAGCAGTACTTC
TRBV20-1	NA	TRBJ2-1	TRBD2	CSAFSGRALGNEQFF	TGCAGTGCTTTTAGCGGGAGGGCCCTCGGGAATGAGCAGTTCTTC
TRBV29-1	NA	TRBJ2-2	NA	CSGGWTGELFF	TGCAGCGGGGGTTGGACCGGGGAGCTGTTTTTT
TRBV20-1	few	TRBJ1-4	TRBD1	CSARDSYSEKLFF	TGCAGTGCGCGGGACAGTTACTCCGAAAAACTGTTTTTT
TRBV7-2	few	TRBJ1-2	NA	CASTERAFTNYGYTF	TGTGCCAGCACCGAACGGGCCTTCACTAACTATGGCTACACCTTC
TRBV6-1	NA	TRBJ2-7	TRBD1	CASTGQGQIPYEQYF	TGTGCCAGCACGGGACAGGGCCAGATCCCCTACGAGCAGTACTTC
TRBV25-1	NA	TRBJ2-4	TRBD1	CASSRGQGRAKNIQYF	TGTGCCAGCAGTCGAGGACAGGGTAGGGCCAAAAACATTCAGTACTTC
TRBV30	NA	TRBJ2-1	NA	CAWSALPLTGEYNEQFF	TGTGCCTGGAGTGCCCTGCCCTTGACGGGGGAATACAATGAGCAGTTCTTC
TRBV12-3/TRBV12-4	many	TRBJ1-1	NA	CASSLGQEANEAFF	TGTGCCAGCAGTTTAGGGCAGGAGGCAAATGAAGCTTTCTTT
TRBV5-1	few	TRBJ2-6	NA	CASSVKGVAWGANVLTF	TGCGCCAGCAGCGTCAAAGGGGTCGCATGGGGGGCCAACGTCCTGACTTTC
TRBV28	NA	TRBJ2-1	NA	CASRGGESPYNEQFF	TGTGCCAGCAGGGGTGGGGAGTCCCCCTACAATGAGCAGTTCTTC
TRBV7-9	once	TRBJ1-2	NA	CASSLEAHDSPNYGYTF	TGTGCCAGCAGCTTAGAGGCCCACGACTCCCCAAACTATGGCTACACCTTC